This section outlines one T cell receptor beta chain sequence together with its context. This specimen belongs to a study of blood T cell repertoires in COVID-19. Overall study: Italy, Spain and the United States were the sources of the convalescent and acute COVID-19 samples. In each case, the material was cDNA or gDNA derived from T cells, B-cell-depleted T cells, or PBMCs.

Original processing methods: Cell counts per sample came from amplifying reference gene primers. Here immunoSEQ multiplex PCR was the method, and the copy in TCRdb shows in-frame clones only, minus some. That table furnishes V, J and clone size, whereas the DNA furnished D and trimming. This table has 250,000 to 350,000 clones, around 89% appearing once. V lost 0 bases, J lost 5 bases, and 8 bases stayed unmatched. The CDR3 loop spans 16 amino acids. Germline values: CDR1 SGDLS, CDR2 YYNGEE. Material for sequencing was peripheral blood. This sequence originates from a man between 18 and 35 years old who had recovered from COVID-19. The chain combines TRBV9 with TRBJ2-7, with 10 bases lining up with TRBD1. CDR3 DNA sequence: TGTGCCAGCAGCGTAGAATCCGGGACAGGGGTGGACGAGCAGTACTTC. Translation: CASSVESGTGVDEQYF. Full variable domain (rest looked up from reference TRBV9 and TRBJ2-7): DSGVTQTPKHLITATGQRVTLRCSPRSGDLSVYWYQQSLDQGLQFLIQYYNGEERAKGNILERFSAQQFPDLHSELNLSSLELGDSALYFCASSVESGTGVDEQYFGPGTRLTVT.